This T cell receptor (beta chain) originates from a study of human T cells and chemical hapten exposure. Overall study context: How much TCR each sample yielded varied, mostly because pooled library volumes differed slightly. Study conclusions and caveats: No shift was seen in TCRs above 1 in 1000 frequency with DPC sensitization.

As for this clonotype: Antigen specificity is unknown.

Total RNA extraction was carried out from unfractionated whole blood. Individual cDNA molecules received unique molecular identifiers in the library. Methods used by the authors: Sample TCR totals centred on a median of about 100,000, ranging about 23,224 to 690,600. TCRdb processed the 5' RACE reads anew with MiXCR; each CDR3 protein has one entry. None of the V and J calls come from the authors' own analysis; TCRdb made them. The data contain tens of thousands of distinct CDR3 sequences, approximately 7.7% of them singletons. This receptor was taken from a male donor in good health.

This CDR3 reads CSASRGGEQFF. DNA of the CDR3: TGCAGTGCTAGTCGGGGTGGCGAGCAGTTCTTC. The chain uses TRBV20-1 and TRBJ2-1; maybe TRBD2 (5 bases). V was clipped by 3 bases and J by 10 bases, with 10 bases between them. The length of the CDR3 is 11 residues. Germline V CDR1 and CDR2: DFQATT, SNEGSKA (reference sequence).